A single TCR beta chain is shown here with its context. Its antigen is still unknown. V lost 5 bases, J lost 2 bases, and 5 bases stayed unmatched. Germline lookup yields CDR1 LNHDA and CDR2 SQIVND (reference sequence). This CDR3 has 15 amino acids. Donors consisted of healthy bone marrow donors. Though nominally healthy at sampling, donors likely had unrecorded immune exposures. This specimen comes from a study of cytomegalovirus exposure and HLA in healthy donors. Study-level results: In terms of immune exposure information, only CMV serostatus was available.

PCR employed 60 Vbeta and 13 Jbeta primers. Clones were read by immunoSEQ multiplex PCR, and TCRdb kept only the in-frame ones, dropping some. The sample lists under 150,000 clones, about two thirds occurring once. J is TRBJ1-5 and V is TRBV19, with TRBD1 matching over 8 bases. This TCR was recovered from a man aged 55 to 70 in good health and CMV-seronegative. The sample consisted of PBMCs. CDR3 in DNA: TGTGCCAGTAGTCGAGCAGGGGGCGGCAATCAGCCCCAGCATTTT. Translated, it gives CASSRAGGGNQPQHF.